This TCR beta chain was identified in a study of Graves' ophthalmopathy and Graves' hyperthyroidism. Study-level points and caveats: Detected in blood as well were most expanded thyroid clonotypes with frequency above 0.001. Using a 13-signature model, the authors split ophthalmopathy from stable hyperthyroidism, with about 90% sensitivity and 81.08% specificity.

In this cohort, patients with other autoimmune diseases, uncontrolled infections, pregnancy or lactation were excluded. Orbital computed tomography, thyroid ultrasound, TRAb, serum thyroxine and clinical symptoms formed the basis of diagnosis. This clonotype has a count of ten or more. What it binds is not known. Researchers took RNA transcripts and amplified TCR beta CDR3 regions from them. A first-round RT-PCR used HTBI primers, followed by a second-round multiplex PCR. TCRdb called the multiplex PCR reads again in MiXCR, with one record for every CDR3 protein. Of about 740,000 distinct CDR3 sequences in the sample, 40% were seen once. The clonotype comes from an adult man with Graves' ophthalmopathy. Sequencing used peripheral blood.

The CDR3 DNA reads as TGTGCCAGCAGTTTCTTGGGGGACACTGAAGCTTTCTTT. Its translation is CASSFLGDTEAFF. The genes are TRBV12-3 or TRBV12-4 and TRBJ1-1, with a possible D match to TRBD1 (5 bases). The CDR3 is made up of 13 amino acids. The germline V and J ends were trimmed by 3 bases and 3 bases, with 8 bases remaining between them.